These 2 T cell receptor beta chains share one sample of origin, sequenced in a study of low-dose radiotherapy and immunotherapy resistance in tumors. Time point: after trial treatment. Specified treatment: LDRT plus nivolumab, ipilimumab, low-dose cyclophosphamide and aspirin (RACIN trial). Alpha- and beta-chain coverage of first-strand cDNA came from TRAV- and TRBV-specific primers. Using a constant-region primer together with a V-primer adapter, TCRs were subjected to around 20 PCR cycles of amplification. TCRdb itself ran the reads through MiXCR, one entry per CDR3 protein. Seen here are 100,000 or so distinct CDR3 sequences, around 20% observed once, and the top ten hold about 4%. Sample: PBMCs, taken after low-dose radiotherapy plus immunotherapy. These receptors came from a male donor with prostate cancer.

Ten or more counts support this clonotype. The CDR3 DNA follows: TGTGCCAGCACCCTAGTTTCGGCCACGGAGACCCAGTACTTC. As protein: CASTLVSATETQYF. The chain joins TRBV11-2 to TRBJ2-5; D unclear. This CDR3 spans 14 amino acids. Trimming pared 7 bases from V and 5 bases from J, leaving 17 bases between. Germline V gene lookup returns CDR1 SGHAT and CDR2 FQNNGV.

This clonotype was counted many times. The chain recombines TRBV29-1 with TRBJ1-5; a possible D gene is TRBD1 (6 bases). The CDR3 contains 15 residues. Looked up from germline, CDR1 is SQVTM and CDR2 is ANQGSEA. V dropped 4 bases and J dropped 1 base, with 14 bases sitting between them. DNA of the CDR3: TGCAGCGTTGCCCTAGGGGGGGGGAGCAATCAGCCCCAGCATTTT. As protein: CSVALGGGSNQPQHF.